What follows are 14 T cell receptor beta chains derived from one specimen sequenced in a study of T cell repertoires in cytomegalovirus infection. TCRdb re-called the reads through MiXCR, storing one row per CDR3 protein. The repertoire has approximately 150,000 distinct CDR3 sequences, roughly a fifth of them found once; the top ten carry 25%. The antigens for these receptors are not known. Sample: CD8+ T cells from cultured PBMCs, taken from culture after CMV antigen stimulation. Source of these receptors: a human donor in good health (CMV status not recorded). Some clones in this sample may be carry-over from other donors' samples.

The CDR3 is CASSPSTGTPSGANVLTF. CDR3 DNA: TGTGCCAGCAGCCCATCGACAGGGACCCCCTCTGGGGCCAACGTCCTGACTTTC. The chain is built from TRBV7-6 and TRBJ2-6, with TRBD1 matching over 7 bases. Germline V gene sequence: CDR1 SGHVS, CDR2 FNYEAQ. Germline trimming cut 5 bases from V and 0 bases from J; bases unmatched to any gene: 10. This CDR3 comprises 18 residues.

The chain uses TRBV5-6 and TRBJ2-7; D may be TRBD1 or TRBD2 (6 bases each). V was shortened by 2 bases and J by 6 bases, with 9 bases between the two germline ends. Per the germline V gene, CDR1 is SGHDT and CDR2 is YYEEEE. The CDR3 extends over 12 amino acids. The CDR3 protein is CASSLGGTEQYF. DNA of the CDR3: TGTGCCAGCAGCTTAGGGGGGACCGAGCAGTACTTC.

The chain employs TRBV13 and TRBJ2-7; tentatively, D is TRBD1 (6 bases). V dropped 3 bases and J dropped 6 bases, with 15 bases sitting between them. The germline gives CDR1 PRHDT, CDR2 FYEKMQ (reference sequence). The CDR3 spans 14 residues. The CDR3 sequence is CASSLGQGISEQYF. The CDR3 coding sequence is TGTGCCAGCAGCTTGGGGCAGGGGATCAGCGAGCAGTACTTC.

In this sample, this clonotype turned up a few times. V gene TRBV7-6 combines with J gene TRBJ1-1; 10 bases line up with TRBD1. This CDR3 contains 19 residues. Germline CDR1 reads SGHVS; CDR2 reads FNYEAQ. J was trimmed by 2 bases and V by 0 bases; bases with no gene match: 12. DNA of the CDR3: TGTGCCAGCAGCTTAGCAGTACTCGGGCGGGACAGGGGAAACACTGAAGCTTTCTTT. Residues: CASSLAVLGRDRGNTEAFF.

This chain links TRBV12-3 or TRBV12-4 with TRBJ1-2; TRBD1 aligns across 7 bases. CDR3 length equals 12 residues. With 9 bases clipped from V and 8 bases from J, the junction kept 9 bases outside the gene matches. The CDR3 region has the DNA TGTGCCAGTTTAACAGGGGTTTACGGCTACACCTTC. Its translation is CASLTGVYGYTF.

This clonotype was counted only a few times. The gene calls are TRBV20-1 and TRBJ2-3; no clear D gene. V shed 6 bases and J shed 5 bases, with 9 bases lying between them. Germline V gene lookup returns CDR1 DFQATT and CDR2 SNEGSKA (reference sequence). This CDR3 comprises 11 residues. In nucleotides, the CDR3 is TGCAGTGCCCAGGATCAAGATACGCAGTATTTT. Amino acids: CSAQDQDTQYF.

The rearrangement uses TRBV7-6 and TRBJ1-1; 8 nucleotides match TRBD1. The CDR3 totals 15 residues. With 4 bases clipped from V and 3 bases from J, the junction kept 7 bases outside the gene matches. CDR1 is SGHVS, CDR2 FNYEAQ, per germline. The CDR3 sequence: CASSSIGQGHTEAFF. Written as DNA, the CDR3 is TGTGCCAGCAGCTCAATCGGACAGGGTCACACTGAAGCTTTCTTT.

In this sample, this clonotype turned up many times. The V gene is TRBV7-8, the J gene TRBJ2-3, with D possibly being TRBD2 (5 bases). This CDR3 spans 14 amino acids. The germline CDR1 and CDR2 sequences are SGHVS and FQNEAQ. Trimming pared 1 base from V and 5 bases from J, leaving 10 bases between. The CDR3 is CASSLDGVLDTQYF. The CDR3, as DNA: TGTGCCAGCAGCTTAGACGGGGTCCTAGATACGCAGTATTTT.

In this sample, this clonotype turned up once. The DNA of the CDR3 is TGTGCCAGCAGCTCAACCGGGACGCGGACCTACGAGCAGTACTTC. As protein: CASSSTGTRTYEQYF. The rearrangement joins TRBV7-9 to TRBJ2-7; perhaps D is TRBD1 or TRBD2 (5 bases each). Germline V gene data show CDR1 as SEHNR and CDR2 as FQNEAQ (reference sequence). Between the trimmed V and J ends, which lost 4 bases and 2 bases, there was a span of 15 bases. This CDR3 is built from 15 residues.

CDR3 nucleotides: TGTGCCAGCAGCGCAGGAGGGGGCGATGGCTACACCTTC. Its translation: CASSAGGGDGYTF. V usage is TRBV12-3 or TRBV12-4 and J usage is TRBJ1-2; 7 bases match TRBD1. The CDR3 is 13 residues long. V trimming: 6 bases; J trimming: 6 bases; junction bases outside the gene matches: 7.

This clonotype occurred a few times. This chain uses TRBV7-9 with TRBJ2-5, with TRBD2 as a possible D gene (6 bases). Germline-derived CDR1 and CDR2 are SEHNR and FQNEAQ (reference sequence). The CDR3 runs 15 residues. V lost 5 bases, J lost 5 bases, and 18 bases lay in between. The CDR3 coding sequence is TGTGCCAGCAGCGAAGTCGGGGGTCCCGGGGAGACCCAGTACTTC. This translates into CASSEVGGPGETQYF.

The V call is TRBV7-3, the J call TRBJ2-3; 7 nucleotides match TRBD1. Germline V lookup: CDR1 SGHTA, CDR2 FQGTGA. Germline trimming cut 4 bases from V and 3 bases from J; bases unmatched to any gene: 7. CDR3 size: 15 residues. The CDR3 loop is CASSYRGSVTDTQYF. CDR3 DNA sequence: TGTGCCAGCAGCTACAGGGGAAGTGTAACAGATACGCAGTATTTT.

The rearrangement joins TRBV7-2 to TRBJ2-5; tentatively, D is TRBD1 (5 bases). Germline V gene sequence: CDR1 SGHTA, CDR2 FQGNSA. There are 17 residues in the CDR3. Trimming cost V 5 bases and J 1 base, with 20 bases left between them. This CDR3 is CASSPLGTGYSQETQYF. DNA for the CDR3: TGTGCCAGCAGCCCCCTGGGTACAGGATATTCCCAAGAGACCCAGTACTTC.

V and J are TRBV12-3 or TRBV12-4 and TRBJ2-7; 7 positions agree with TRBD2. This CDR3 region has 14 residues. With 3 bases clipped from V and 4 bases from J, the junction kept 6 bases outside the gene matches. As DNA, the CDR3 is TGTGCCAGCAGTTTCGGGGGGATGGTTTACGAGCAGTACTTC. It codes for CASSFGGMVYEQYF.